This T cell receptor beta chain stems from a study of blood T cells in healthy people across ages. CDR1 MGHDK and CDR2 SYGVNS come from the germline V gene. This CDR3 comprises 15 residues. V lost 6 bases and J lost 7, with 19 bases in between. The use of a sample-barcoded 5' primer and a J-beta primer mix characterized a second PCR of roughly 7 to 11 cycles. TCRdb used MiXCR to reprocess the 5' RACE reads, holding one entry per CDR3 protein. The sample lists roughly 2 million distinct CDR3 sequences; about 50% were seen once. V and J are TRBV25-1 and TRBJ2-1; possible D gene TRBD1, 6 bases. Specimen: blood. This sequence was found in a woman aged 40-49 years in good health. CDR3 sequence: CASRPGTWVGNEQFF. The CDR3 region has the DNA TGTGCCAGCAGGCCTGGGACATGGGTAGGGAATGAGCAGTTCTTC.